Listed here are 30 T cell receptor beta chains from one sample, sequenced in a study of CD8+ T cells in alopecia areata. Extraction and reverse transcription of RNA yielded cDNA as the sequencing template. Measured with immunoSEQ multiplex PCR; TCRdb has only the in-frame clones, and not every one. The sample shows over 150,000 clones, around three fifths of them seen only once. This sample's treatment: oral pan-JAK inhibitor, 5-10 mg twice daily. This material consisted of CD4+ T cells sorted from blood, taken at week 24, from a patient treated with tofacitinib. The origin of the receptors is a human donor with alopecia areata.

This clone was observed a few times. CDR3 sequence reads: CATRPNGSYNEQFF. DNA of the CDR3: TGTGCCACCAGGCCAAACGGGAGCTACAATGAGCAGTTCTTC. This chain uses TRBV15 with TRBJ2-1, with D perhaps TRBD2 (6 bases). Germline lookup yields CDR1 LNHNV and CDR2 YYDKDF (reference sequence). Trimming stripped 6 bases from V and 3 bases from J, with 12 bases between. The CDR3 is made up of 14 amino acids.

This rearrangement joins TRBV6-5 to TRBJ1-2; 8 nucleotides align to TRBD1. CDR1 is MNHEY, CDR2 SVGAGI, per germline. This CDR3 contains 15 residues. Trimming removed 6 bases from V and 5 bases from J; junction bases left unmatched: 11. The chain's CDR3 is CASSRSAGGMYGYTF. DNA for the CDR3: TGTGCCAGCAGCCGCTCGGCAGGGGGCATGTATGGCTACACCTTC.

The V call is TRBV7-8, the J call TRBJ2-5, with TRBD1 as a possible D gene (6 bases). V gave up 5 bases and J gave up 4 bases, with 26 bases separating them. The CDR3 has 18 amino acids. CDR1 is SGHVS, CDR2 FQNEAQ, per germline. CDR3 DNA: TGTGCCAGCAGCACTAGGACAGTTCGGTATCCCGTGGGAGAGACCCAGTACTTC. It specifies CASSTRTVRYPVGETQYF.

This chain uses TRBV5-1 with TRBJ2-3; D not certain. CDR1 is SGHRS, CDR2 YFSETQ, per germline. V lost 7 bases, J lost 0 bases, and 12 bases lay in between. The CDR3 has 14 amino acids. The CDR3 loop is CASAVVSSTDTQYF. In DNA, the CDR3 is TGCGCCAGCGCCGTTGTATCGAGCACAGATACGCAGTATTTT.

The rearrangement uses TRBV5-1 and TRBJ2-5; D might be TRBD1 (6 bases). CDR1 and CDR2 from the germline V gene are SGHRS and YFSETQ. V was shortened by 4 bases and J by 2 bases, with 15 bases between the two germline ends. The CDR3 runs to 15 residues. DNA for the CDR3: TGCGCCAGCAGCAAACAGACAGGTCCTCAAGAGACCCAGTACTTC. Translated, it gives CASSKQTGPQETQYF.

The chain couples TRBV30 to TRBJ1-2, with 8 bases fitting TRBD1. V trimming: 0 bases; J trimming: 4 bases; junction bases outside the gene matches: 4. The CDR3 is 14 amino acids. Per germline, CDR1 GTSNPN and CDR2 SVGIG (reference sequence). DNA of the CDR3: TGTGCCTGGAGTGTACCGGGACAGGTCTATGGCTACACCTTC. The encoded protein is CAWSVPGQVYGYTF.

The CDR3 DNA is TGTGCCAGCAGTGAACCTGTCATAATCCCTGAAGCTTTCTTT. Encoded protein: CASSEPVIIPEAFF. The chain joins TRBV6-5 to TRBJ1-1; D is ambiguous. Germline V gene data show CDR1 as MNHEY and CDR2 as SVGAGI. The CDR3 length is 14 residues. Trimming removed 5 bases from V and 6 bases from J, with 16 bases in between.

In this sample, this clone turned up many times. This chain links TRBV14 with TRBJ1-6; perhaps TRBD1 as D (6 bases). Germline V CDR1 and CDR2: SGHDN, FVKESK. This CDR3 is 13 amino acids long. V shed 1 base and J shed 10 bases, with 8 bases lying between them. CDR3 in amino acids: CASSQGGRSPLHF. CDR3 in DNA: TGTGCCAGCAGCCAAGGGGGGCGGTCACCCCTCCACTTT. The complete variable domain, with remaining parts taken from reference TRBV14 and TRBJ1-6, reads EAGVTQFPSHSVIEKGQTVTLRCDPISGHDNLYWYRRVMGKEIKFLLHFVKESKQDESGMPNNRFLAERTGGTYSTLKVQPAELEDSGVYFCASSQGGRSPLHFGNGTRLTVT.

This clone was found a few times. The chain carries TRBV23-1 and TRBJ1-5, with D possibly being TRBD1 (5 bases). TRBV23-1 is annotated as an ORF whose role is uncertain. The CDR3 contains 14 residues. The V end was cut by 3 bases, the J end by 7 bases, with 13 bases between. The CDR3 nucleotides read TGCGCCAGCAGTCATTCCAGGGCTGGACAGCCCCAGCATTTT. Its translation is CASSHSRAGQPQHF.

J is TRBJ1-1 and V is TRBV7-9; D gene unclear. The ends were cut back, 4 bases at V and 2 bases at J, with 8 bases in the middle. This CDR3 has 13 amino acids. Germline loops: CDR1 SEHNR, CDR2 FQNEAQ (reference sequence). CDR3 nucleotides: TGTGCCAGCAGCTACCAGGTAAACACTGAAGCTTTCTTT. Residues: CASSYQVNTEAFF.

The V and J genes are TRBV9 and TRBJ1-3, with unresolved D. Germline V gene data show CDR1 as SGDLS and CDR2 as YYNGEE. This CDR3 comprises 15 residues. Trimming stripped 4 bases from V and 4 bases from J, with 15 bases between. CDR3: CASSPAGRRGNTIYF. The CDR3 DNA reads TGTGCCAGCAGCCCAGCGGGTCGAAGAGGAAACACCATATATTTT.

The V and J genes are TRBV5-6 and TRBJ1-5; tentative D call: TRBD1 (5 bases). This CDR3 contains 15 residues. The V end was cut by 0 bases, the J end by 1 base, with 8 bases between. The germline CDR1 and CDR2 sequences are SGHDT and YYEEEE. Here the CDR3 reads CASSLEGRSNQPQHF. For the CDR3, the DNA is TGTGCCAGCAGCTTGGAGGGGAGGAGCAATCAGCCCCAGCATTTT.

CDR3 coding DNA: TGCAGCGTTGAAAGAGGGACCGCTAACACTGAAGCTTTCTTT. This gives the protein CSVERGTANTEAFF. The chain uses TRBV29-1 and TRBJ1-1, with a tentative D call TRBD1 (5 bases). The CDR3 has 14 amino acids. Trimming shortened V by 2 bases and J by 2 bases, and 12 bases separated the two germline ends. From germline, CDR1 is SQVTM and CDR2 ANQGSEA.

The V gene is TRBV29-1, the J gene TRBJ1-2, with D unresolved. Between the trimmed V and J ends, which lost 3 bases and 4 bases, there was a span of 12 bases. The CDR3 has 13 amino acids. Germline CDR1 is SQVTM and CDR2 is ANQGSEA. In DNA, the CDR3 is TGCAGCGTTGATCTCTCGGCAGGCTATGGCTACACCTTC. Amino acid sequence: CSVDLSAGYGYTF.

This clone was counted a few times. The chain recombines TRBV29-1 with TRBJ2-1; D possibly corresponds to TRBD2 (5 bases). The CDR3 runs to 12 residues. Germline assignment: CDR1 SQVTM and CDR2 ANQGSEA. The V end lost 8 bases, the J end lost 6 bases, and 14 bases lay between the germline ends. The CDR3 DNA follows: TGCAGCTCCATTTCGGAGGCCAATGAGCAGTTCTTC. It is translated as CSSISEANEQFF.

The rearrangement joins TRBV30 to TRBJ2-3; TRBD1 matches 7 bases. Losses at the gene ends were 3 bases for V and 4 bases for J; bases not matched to a gene: 7. The CDR3 runs 14 residues. Germline loops: CDR1 GTSNPN, CDR2 SVGIG (reference sequence). CDR3 protein: CAWSGQVSPDTQYF. CDR3 bases: TGTGCCTGGAGCGGACAGGTATCTCCAGATACGCAGTATTTT.

The genes are TRBV7-9 and TRBJ1-2; D gene ambiguous. CDR1 is SEHNR and CDR2 is FQNEAQ in the germline V gene (reference sequence). V shed 5 bases and J shed 8 bases, with 9 bases lying between them. The CDR3 consists of 11 residues. CDR3 DNA sequence: TGTGCCAGCAGCCAAGAGGGCGGCTACACCTTC. Encoded protein: CASSQEGGYTF.

In this sample, this clone turned up once. The chain carries TRBV9 and TRBJ2-7; a possible D gene is TRBD2 (6 bases). The germline V gene encodes CDR1 SGDLS and CDR2 YYNGEE. CDR3 length: 13 amino acids. Trimming took off 0 bases at V and 6 bases at J, with 10 bases between the two ends. Written as DNA, the CDR3 is TGTGCCAGCAGCGTAGTGGCGGGAAGCGAGCAGTACTTC. This translates into CASSVVAGSEQYF.

In its sample, this clone was seen a few times. The gene calls are TRBV7-6 and TRBJ2-5, with TRBD2 identical over 12 bases. With V trimmed by 1 base and J by 7 bases, 7 bases remained unmatched. This CDR3 has 16 amino acids. The germline V gene encodes CDR1 SGHVS and CDR2 FNYEAQ. The CDR3 nucleotides read TGTGCCAGCAGCTTAGAGACTAGCGGGGGCCCCGGGACCCAGTACTTC. Translation: CASSLETSGGPGTQYF.

This clone has only one observation. The chain employs TRBV9 and TRBJ2-5, with 9 bases that match TRBD2. The CDR3 consists of 18 residues. Germline lookup yields CDR1 SGDLS and CDR2 YYNGEE. V gave up 2 bases and J gave up 2 bases; unmatched junction bases: 13. CDR3 region: CASSVGTLPAGGQETQYF. CDR3 nucleotide sequence: TGTGCCAGCAGCGTGGGCACCCTCCCCGCGGGGGGGCAAGAGACCCAGTACTTC.

The rearrangement uses TRBV7-8 and TRBJ2-3; D is possibly TRBD1 or TRBD2 (5 bases each). Trimming removed 3 bases from V and 4 bases from J, with 17 bases in between. The CDR3 is 16 amino acids. In germline, CDR1 is SGHVS, CDR2 FQNEAQ. The DNA of the CDR3 is TGTGCCAGCAGCTTGGTGCCGAGGGGCCGGCCAGATACGCAGTATTTT. It translates to CASSLVPRGRPDTQYF.

The chain employs TRBV30 and TRBJ2-3, with no clear D. CDR1 is GTSNPN, CDR2 SVGIG, per germline (reference sequence). Trimming stripped 1 base from V and 3 bases from J, with 20 bases between. The length of the CDR3 is 17 residues. CDR3 DNA: TGTGCCTGGAGTGAGCTCTCCTCAAAGGCGCGAACAGATACGCAGTATTTT. Translating it yields CAWSELSSKARTDTQYF.

There are a few counts of this clone. V is TRBV4-1 and J is TRBJ2-7; D gene uncertain. The CDR3 totals 19 residues. The germline V and J ends were trimmed by 0 bases and 2 bases, with 23 bases remaining between them. Germline values: CDR1 MGHRA, CDR2 YSYEKL. In DNA form, the CDR3 reads TGCGCCAGCAGCCAAGATATGGGGATCGACAAATTCCGAACCTACGAGCAGTACTTC. Encoded protein: CASSQDMGIDKFRTYEQYF.

The chain's CDR3 is CSDVVGQKICHSYEQYF. In DNA, the CDR3 is TGCAGCGATGTCGTGGGACAGAAAATTTGTCACTCCTACGAGCAGTACTTC. This chain connects TRBV29-1 to TRBJ2-7; 7 bases align to TRBD1. The V gene's germline CDR1 is SQVTM and CDR2 ANQGSEA. The CDR3 runs to 17 residues. Trimming at V came to 7 bases and at J to 0 bases, leaving 18 bases not matched to a gene.

The chain joins TRBV29-1 to TRBJ2-3; D remains unclear. Trimming stripped 1 base from V and 2 bases from J, with 10 bases between. This CDR3 has 14 residues. The germline gives CDR1 SQVTM, CDR2 ANQGSEA. The CDR3 region has the DNA TGCAGCGTTGAAGTGGATCGGTTCACAGATACGCAGTATTTT. Protein sequence: CSVEVDRFTDTQYF.

The chain is built from TRBV7-3 and TRBJ2-2; D unresolved. CDR1 SGHTA and CDR2 FQGTGA come from the germline V gene. V was clipped by 5 bases and J by 5 bases, with 6 bases between them. CDR3 length equals 12 residues. CDR3 nucleotides: TGTGCCAGCAGCCTTGGGACCGGGGAGCTGTTTTTT. It encodes CASSLGTGELFF.

This sequence joins TRBV6-6 and TRBJ2-5; 16 positions agree with TRBD2. Trimming cost V 5 bases and J 10 bases; bases outside gene matches: 1. CDR3 size: 13 residues. From germline, CDR1 is MNHNY and CDR2 SVGAGI (reference sequence). In DNA, the CDR3 is TGTGCCAGCAGTGGGACTAGCGGGGGGGACCAGTACTTC. Its translation is CASSGTSGGDQYF.

This clone has just a few counts. V and J are TRBV18 and TRBJ1-2; possible D gene TRBD1, 5 bases. There are 15 residues in the CDR3. Looked up from germline, CDR1 is KGHSH and CDR2 is LQKENI. Trimming took off 3 bases at V and 1 base at J, with 12 bases between the two ends. The DNA of the CDR3 is TGTGCCAGCTCACCCCCGGGACTCAATAACTATGGCTACACCTTC. Protein sequence: CASSPPGLNNYGYTF.

This chain uses TRBV5-6 with TRBJ2-7; the D is unclear. V lost 4 bases and J 7 bases, leaving 15 bases between the germline ends. Per germline, CDR1 SGHDT and CDR2 YYEEEE. This CDR3 comprises 13 residues. The CDR3 loop reads CASSPPRLGEQYF. The CDR3 DNA follows: TGTGCCAGCAGCCCCCCCCGGTTGGGGGAGCAGTACTTC.

This rearrangement joins TRBV5-1 to TRBJ2-5; TRBD1 is a possible D gene (6 bases). The CDR3 contains 16 residues. Germline CDR1 reads SGHRS; CDR2 reads YFSETQ. V lost 4 bases, J lost 5 bases, and 21 bases lay in between. The CDR3, as DNA: TGCGCCAGCAGCCTCCAAACGACACAAAGGGGGGAGACCCAGTACTTC. This gives the protein CASSLQTTQRGETQYF.